These 10 T cell receptor beta chains originate from one sample sequenced in a study of regulatory T cells in long-lasting Graves disease. Combining iRepertoire HTBI primers with Arm-PCR of CDR3 regions, the authors built TCR beta libraries. MiXCR was run by TCRdb on the multiplex PCR reads, yielding one entry per CDR3 protein. The profile shows roughly 420,000 distinct CDR3 sequences, 15% of them singletons. This sample's time point: newly diagnosed GD, antithyroid drugs for less than 3 months. TCR sequences were obtained from RNA taken from PBMCs. The sequenced sample was peripheral blood mononuclear cells (PBMCs), obtained at new diagnosis, from a patient treated with antithyroid drugs. The receptors come from a female donor with Graves disease.

This clonotype was observed many times. The chain has TRBV30 and TRBJ1-2; D call uncertain. The CDR3 totals 12 residues. The V gene lost 4 bases and the J gene lost 4 bases, with 10 bases spanning the gap. CDR1 and CDR2 from the germline V gene are GTSNPN and SVGIG (reference sequence). The chain's CDR3 is CAWNERLYGYTF. The CDR3 DNA follows: TGTGCCTGGAACGAACGCCTCTATGGCTACACCTTC.

This clonotype was seen ten or more times. The chain recombines TRBV27 with TRBJ2-7, with no clear D. V was pared by 5 bases and J by 0 bases, with 11 bases between. Germline V gives CDR1 MNHEY, CDR2 SMNVEV (reference sequence). This CDR3 comprises 14 residues. CDR3 DNA: TGTGCCAGCAGTCCCCGGGCGAGCTCCTACGAGCAGTACTTC. Amino acids: CASSPRASSYEQYF.

The chain uses TRBV5-6 and TRBJ1-5; 9 positions match TRBD1. Germline V gives CDR1 SGHDT, CDR2 YYEEEE. J was trimmed by 1 base and V by 3 bases; bases with no gene match: 2. The CDR3 is 15 residues long. CDR3 DNA sequence: TGTGCCAGCAGCTGGACAGGGGTCAGCAATCAGCCCCAGCATTTT. Amino acids: CASSWTGVSNQPQHF.

This clonotype has a handful of counts. J is TRBJ2-3 and V is TRBV7-3, with TRBD2 as a possible D gene (7 bases). The CDR3 runs 14 residues. Between the trimmed V and J ends, which lost 5 bases and 4 bases, there was a span of 13 bases. CDR1 SGHTA and CDR2 FQGTGA come from the germline V gene. CDR3 sequence: CASSGGGGADTQYF. The CDR3, as DNA: TGTGCCAGCAGCGGGGGGGGCGGGGCAGATACGCAGTATTTT.

This clonotype has at least ten counts. This chain uses TRBV11-2 with TRBJ1-1, with TRBD1 identical over 8 bases. The CDR3 extends over 15 amino acids. V lost 1 base, J lost 1 base, and 2 bases stayed unmatched. The germline CDR1 and CDR2 sequences are SGHAT and FQNNGV. Here the CDR3 reads CASSLVGTGNTEAFF. CDR3 sequence (DNA): TGTGCCAGCAGCTTAGTTGGGACAGGGAACACTGAAGCTTTCTTT.

This clonotype was seen many times. The chain has TRBV11-2 and TRBJ2-5; D is undetermined. V shed 5 bases and J shed 6 bases, with 16 bases lying between them. Looked up from germline, CDR1 is SGHAT and CDR2 is FQNNGV. The CDR3 loop spans 14 amino acids. The CDR3 here is CASSRLWSRKTQYF. In nucleotides, the CDR3 is TGTGCCAGCAGCCGATTATGGAGTCGGAAGACCCAGTACTTC.

This clonotype was seen repeatedly, ten times or more. This chain joins TRBV10-3 and TRBJ2-7; 7 nucleotides match TRBD2. The CDR3 is 14 residues long. Germline V gives CDR1 ENHRY, CDR2 SYGVKD. V dropped 6 bases and J dropped 2; count of bases not matched to a gene: 7. The CDR3 DNA follows: TGTGCCATCAGCCCAGCCGGACTAGCCTACGAGCAGTACTTC. Amino acid sequence: CAISPAGLAYEQYF.

The table lists this clonotype with a count of one. This likely stems from a read error, as it lies one base from a far larger clone. This chain joins TRBV27 and TRBJ2-1, with a weak D call TRBD2 (6 bases). The CDR3 runs 15 residues. Germline-derived CDR1 and CDR2 are MNHEY and SMNVEV (reference sequence). The V end lost 4 bases, the J end lost 10 bases, and 20 bases lay between the germline ends. DNA for the CDR3: TGTGCCAGCAGTTACGACATCGGGGGAACCACCGAGCAGTTCTTC. This codes for CASSYDIGGTTEQFF.

This clonotype was seen many times. This chain joins TRBV28 and TRBJ2-2; unclear D gene. Germline CDR1 MDHEN, CDR2 SYDVKM. The V end lost 3 bases, the J end lost 2 bases, and 10 bases lay between the germline ends. This CDR3 contains 15 residues. The CDR3 DNA sequence: TGTGCCAGCAGTTTTTCTCGATCTAACACCGGGGAGCTGTTTTTT. Its translation is CASSFSRSNTGELFF.

This chain connects TRBV20-1 to TRBJ1-2; TRBD1 matches at 9 bases. V lost 0 bases and J lost 8; bases outside the gene matches: 7. Germline assignment: CDR1 DFQATT and CDR2 SNEGSKA (reference sequence). This CDR3 spans 14 amino acids. In nucleotides, the CDR3 is TGCAGTGCTAGAGAGTCCGGGACAGGGCACGGCTACACCTTC. This sequence encodes CSARESGTGHGYTF.